The rows below give T cell receptor beta chains drawn from one sample of a study of blood T cell repertoires in COVID-19. Profiling relied on immunoSEQ multiplex PCR, and the TCRdb table lists in-frame clones only, not all of them. The repertoire includes about 180,000 clones, approximately 80% of them detected once, and approximately 15% sits in the top ten. Sequenced material: PBMCs or T cells enriched from blood (not recorded which). Source of these receptors: a man in his fifties or sixties who had been exposed to COVID-19. Each CDR3 is given with its conserved first and last residue. The order of the fields is D gene, V gene, clone size, J gene, CDR3 protein, CDR3 DNA. A D gene is named only where the DNA matches it firmly. Size is omitted from some rows. Given values are once, few, many or a class for expanded clones.

TRBD1,TRBV11-2,NA,TRBJ1-2,CASSPGQGSRGYTF,TGTGCCAGCAGCCCGGGACAGGGCTCTAGGGGCTACACCTTC
NA,TRBV7-2,NA,TRBJ2-7,CASSPPGRLRTYEQYF,TGTGCCAGCAGCCCGCCTGGGCGCCTAAGGACCTACGAGCAGTACTTC
NA,TRBV5-1,NA,TRBJ2-7,CASSSRQGGYEQYF,TGCGCCAGCAGCTCGAGACAGGGAGGCTACGAGCAGTACTTC
NA,TRBV6-6,once,TRBJ1-3,CASSTSDRHSGNTIYF,TGTGCCAGCAGTACTTCCGACAGGCACTCTGGAAACACCATATATTTT
TRBD1,TRBV30,NA,TRBJ2-1,CAWSTDRGSNNEQFF,TGTGCCTGGAGTACCGACAGGGGAAGTAACAATGAGCAGTTCTTC
NA,TRBV29-1,NA,TRBJ1-5,CSVKDTGGNQPQHF,TGCAGCGTCAAAGACACGGGGGGGAATCAGCCCCAGCATTTT
TRBD1,TRBV7-9,NA,TRBJ1-2,CASSTFGQGATSYGYTF,TGTGCCAGCAGCACCTTTGGACAGGGGGCGACCAGCTATGGCTACACCTTC
TRBD1,TRBV6-2/TRBV6-3,NA,TRBJ1-1,CASSRRTGVTTEAFF,TGTGCCAGCAGTAGACGGACAGGGGTAACGACTGAAGCTTTCTTT
NA,TRBV4-1,many,TRBJ2-3,CASSHRTDWGTDTQYF,TGCGCCAGCAGCCACCGGACTGACTGGGGCACAGATACGCAGTATTTT
TRBD2,TRBV30,NA,TRBJ2-7,CAGNRGSINEQYF,TGTGCCGGAAACCGCGGGAGTATCAACGAGCAGTACTTC
NA,TRBV10-2,NA,TRBJ1-1,CASSEWPTNTEAFF,TGCGCCAGCAGTGAATGGCCGACTAACACTGAAGCTTTCTTT
TRBD1,TRBV7-9,NA,TRBJ2-3,CASSRDRVSTDTQYF,TGTGCCAGCAGCCGTGACAGGGTTAGCACAGATACGCAGTATTTT
NA,TRBV3-1/TRBV3-2,NA,TRBJ2-5,CASSPRGGPETQYF,TGTGCCAGCAGCCCCAGGGGTGGGCCAGAGACCCAGTACTTC
NA,TRBV16,NA,TRBJ1-1,CASSQRQQNTEAFF,TGTGCCAGCAGCCAGAGGCAGCAGAACACTGAAGCTTTCTTT
TRBD1,TRBV30,NA,TRBJ1-2,CAWATGTGFNYGYTF,TGTGCCTGGGCCACCGGGACAGGGTTTAACTATGGCTACACCTTC
TRBD2,TRBV6-5,NA,TRBJ2-7,CASSLGGSRNEQYF,TGTGCCAGCAGTTTAGGCGGGAGTAGAAACGAGCAGTACTTC
NA,TRBV10-3,NA,TRBJ1-4,CAIKGQGREEKLFF,TGTGCCATCAAGGGCCAGGGGAGAGAAGAAAAACTGTTTTTT